This TCR beta chain is drawn from a study of T cells after yellow fever vaccination. Per germline, CDR1 SEHNR and CDR2 FQNEAQ (reference sequence). Trimming took 4 bases from V and 7 from J, leaving 20 bases between them. The CDR3 has 16 amino acids. This clonotype was counted between two and nine times. It was through 5'RACE template switching that TCR cDNA was made, with a universal primer site and UMIs added. TCRdb recomputed calls from the 5' RACE reads with MiXCR, one row per CDR3 protein. The sample lists 40,000 to 55,000 distinct CDR3 sequences, more than 6.5% occurring once. This TCR derives from a man in his late teens or twenties who received the YFV17D yellow fever vaccine. The chain couples TRBV7-9 to TRBJ2-1; D gene unclear. This specimen was CD8+ T cells not binding an NS4B(214-222) dextramer, sorted from PBMCs, taken about 41 days after the first yellow fever vaccination. The CDR3 nucleotides are TGTGCCAGCAGCTCCCCCGCATGGCAATCAAGGAATGAGCAGTTCTTC. Protein sequence: CASSSPAWQSRNEQFF.